The entry below gives a single T cell receptor (beta chain) sequence along with its context. Its target is not known. Amplification targeted TCR beta CDR3 regions from RNA transcripts. HTBI primers were employed in a first-round RT-PCR of the TCR CDR3. TCRdb reanalysed the multiplex PCR reads using MiXCR and keeps one entry per CDR3 protein. The data contain around 600,000 distinct CDR3 sequences, 14% of them singletons. This specimen comes from a study of T cells in Graves' hyperthyroidism and ophthalmopathy. Overall study findings and caveats: The model identified upcoming ophthalmopathy a median approximately six months ahead of onset. Also found in blood were most expanded thyroid clonotypes above 0.001.

Diagnoses rested on clinical symptoms, serum thyroxine and TRAb, thyroid ultrasound and orbital computed tomography. The authors took PBMCs from over 8.5 ml fresh peripheral blood. Germline CDR1 LNHDA, CDR2 SQIVND (reference sequence). Trimming took 4 bases from V and 8 from J, leaving 21 bases between them. There are 16 residues in the CDR3. The clonotype comes from a woman under 30 with Graves' ophthalmopathy. Sequences were obtained from blood. The rearrangement uses TRBV19 and TRBJ2-1, with D perhaps TRBD1 (6 bases). CDR3 residues: CASSTPRAQGRHEQFF. In DNA form, the CDR3 reads TGTGCCAGTAGTACACCCCGGGCGCAGGGGAGACATGAGCAGTTCTTC.